This TCR beta chain is drawn from a study of blood T cell repertoires in COVID-19. Per germline, CDR1 MDHEN and CDR2 SYDVKM. Germline trimming cut 5 bases from V and 3 bases from J; bases unmatched to any gene: 12. The CDR3 spans 17 residues. Under the authors' procedure: Amplification of reference gene primers provided the estimated nucleated cell counts. Data came from immunoSEQ multiplex PCR; TCRdb stores just in-frame clones and leaves some out. V, J and clone size derive from that table, while D and trimming were established from the DNA sequence. The data show about 190,000 clones, 70% to 85% seen once. Participants reported their clinical history, and cohort assignment relied on those reports.

Sequenced: PBMCs or T cells enriched from blood (not recorded which). The gene calls are TRBV28 and TRBJ1-3; 8 nucleotides line up with TRBD1. The source is a woman aged 25 to 39 who had recovered from COVID-19. CDR3 coding DNA: TGTGCCAGCAGTCGCCCCGGGACAGGCAAGTTTGGAAACACCATATATTTT. Translated, it gives CASSRPGTGKFGNTIYF.